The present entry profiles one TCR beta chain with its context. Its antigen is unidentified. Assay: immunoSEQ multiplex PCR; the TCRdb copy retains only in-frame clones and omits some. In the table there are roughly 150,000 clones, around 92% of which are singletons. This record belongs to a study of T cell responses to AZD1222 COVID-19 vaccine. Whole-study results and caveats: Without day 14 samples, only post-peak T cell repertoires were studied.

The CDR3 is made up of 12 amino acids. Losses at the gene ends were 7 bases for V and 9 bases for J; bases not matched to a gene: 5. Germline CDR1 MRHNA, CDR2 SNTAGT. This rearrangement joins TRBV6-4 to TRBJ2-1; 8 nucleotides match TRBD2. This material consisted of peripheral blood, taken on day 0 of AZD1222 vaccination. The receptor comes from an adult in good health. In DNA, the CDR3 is TGTGCCAGCATTCGCGGGGGGTCTGAGCAGTTCTTC. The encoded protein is CASIRGGSEQFF.